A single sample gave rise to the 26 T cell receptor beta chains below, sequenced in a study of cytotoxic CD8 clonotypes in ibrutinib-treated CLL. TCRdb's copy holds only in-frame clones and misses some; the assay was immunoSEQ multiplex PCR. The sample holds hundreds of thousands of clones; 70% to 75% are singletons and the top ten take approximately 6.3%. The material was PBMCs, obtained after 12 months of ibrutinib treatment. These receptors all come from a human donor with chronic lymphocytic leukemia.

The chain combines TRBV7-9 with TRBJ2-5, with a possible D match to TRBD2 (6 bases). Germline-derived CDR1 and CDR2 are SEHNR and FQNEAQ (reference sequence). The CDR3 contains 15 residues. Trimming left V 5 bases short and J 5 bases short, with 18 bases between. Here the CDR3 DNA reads TGTGCCAGCAGCAGGAGGGCTAGTGAATTTGAGACCCAGTACTTC. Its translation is CASSRRASEFETQYF.

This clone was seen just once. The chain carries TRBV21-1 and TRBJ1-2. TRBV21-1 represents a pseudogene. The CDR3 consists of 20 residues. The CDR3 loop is CASSKDVYGRTLINNYGYTF. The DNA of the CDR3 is TGTGCCAGCAGCAAAGATGTTTACGGCAGGACCTTAATAAATAACTATGGCTACACCTTC.

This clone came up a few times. CDR3 amino acids: CAIRAGEHGYTF. The CDR3 DNA sequence: TGTGCCATTCGCGCAGGGGAACATGGCTACACCTTC. The chain uses TRBV10-3 and TRBJ1-2; D might be TRBD1 (6 bases). Between the trimmed V and J ends, which lost 9 bases and 6 bases, there was a span of 14 bases. This CDR3 has 12 amino acids. Germline CDR1 reads ENHRY; CDR2 reads SYGVKD.

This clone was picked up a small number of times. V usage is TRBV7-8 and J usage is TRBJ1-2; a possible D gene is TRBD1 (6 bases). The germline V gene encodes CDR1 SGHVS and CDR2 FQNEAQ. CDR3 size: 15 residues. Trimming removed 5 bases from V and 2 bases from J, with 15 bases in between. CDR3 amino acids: CASSPLGQTNYGYTF. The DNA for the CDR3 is TGTGCCAGCAGCCCATTAGGACAGACGAACTATGGCTACACCTTC.

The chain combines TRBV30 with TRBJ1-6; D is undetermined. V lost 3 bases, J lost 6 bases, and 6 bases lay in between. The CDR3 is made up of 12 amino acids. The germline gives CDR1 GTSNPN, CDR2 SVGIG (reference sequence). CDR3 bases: TGTGCCTGGAGGGCGGCTAATTCACCCCTCCACTTT. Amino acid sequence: CAWRAANSPLHF.

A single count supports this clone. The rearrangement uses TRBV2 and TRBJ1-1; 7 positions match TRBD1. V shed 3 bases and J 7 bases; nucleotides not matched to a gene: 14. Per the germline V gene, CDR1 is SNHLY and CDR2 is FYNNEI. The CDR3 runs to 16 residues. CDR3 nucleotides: TGTGCCAGCAGTGAGGCTCAATTCGGGACAGTTCTTGAAGCTTTCTTT. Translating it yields CASSEAQFGTVLEAFF.

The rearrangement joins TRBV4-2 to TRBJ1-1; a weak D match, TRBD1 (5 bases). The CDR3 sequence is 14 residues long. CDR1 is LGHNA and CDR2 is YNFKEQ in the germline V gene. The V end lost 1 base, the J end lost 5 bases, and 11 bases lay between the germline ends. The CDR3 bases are TGTGCCAGCAGCCAAGCAGGGTTTAAGACTGAAGCTTTCTTT. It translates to CASSQAGFKTEAFF.

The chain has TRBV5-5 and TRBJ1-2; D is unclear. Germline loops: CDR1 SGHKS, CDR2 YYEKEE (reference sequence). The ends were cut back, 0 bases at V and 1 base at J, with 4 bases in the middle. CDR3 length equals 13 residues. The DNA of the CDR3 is TGTGCCAGCAGCTTGGGAGTTAACTATGGCTACACCTTC. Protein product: CASSLGVNYGYTF.

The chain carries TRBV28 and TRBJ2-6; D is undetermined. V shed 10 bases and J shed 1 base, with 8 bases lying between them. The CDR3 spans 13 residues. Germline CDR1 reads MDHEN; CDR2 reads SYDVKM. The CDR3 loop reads CATRFSGANVLTF. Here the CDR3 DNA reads TGTGCCACCCGGTTTTCTGGGGCCAACGTCCTGACTTTC.

CDR3 DNA: TGTGCCTACTCAGGACAGGGGACTAACTATGGCTACACCTTC. Amino acid sequence: CAYSGQGTNYGYTF. The chain has TRBV30 and TRBJ1-2, with 9 bases fitting TRBD1. Looked up from germline, CDR1 is GTSNPN and CDR2 is SVGIG (reference sequence). Unmatched junction bases numbered 6, after V lost 7 bases and J lost 0 bases. This CDR3 has 14 residues.

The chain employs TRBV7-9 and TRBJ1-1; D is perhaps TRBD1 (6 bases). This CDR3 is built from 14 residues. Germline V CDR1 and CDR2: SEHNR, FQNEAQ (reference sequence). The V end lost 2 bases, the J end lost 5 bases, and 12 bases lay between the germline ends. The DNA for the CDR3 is TGTGCCAGCAGCTTAATGGGGGCTTGGACTGAAGCTTTCTTT. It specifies CASSLMGAWTEAFF.

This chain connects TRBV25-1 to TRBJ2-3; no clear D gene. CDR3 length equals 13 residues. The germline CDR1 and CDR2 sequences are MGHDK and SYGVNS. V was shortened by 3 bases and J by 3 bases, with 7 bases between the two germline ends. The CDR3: CASSDDRTDTQYF. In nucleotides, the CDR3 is TGTGCCAGCAGTGACGATAGAACAGATACGCAGTATTTT.

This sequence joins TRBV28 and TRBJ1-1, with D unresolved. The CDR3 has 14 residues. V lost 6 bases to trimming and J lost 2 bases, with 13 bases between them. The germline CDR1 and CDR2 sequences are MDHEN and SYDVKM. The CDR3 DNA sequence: TGTGCCAGCAGGCTGAGCCGGGGAAACACTGAAGCTTTCTTT. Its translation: CASRLSRGNTEAFF.

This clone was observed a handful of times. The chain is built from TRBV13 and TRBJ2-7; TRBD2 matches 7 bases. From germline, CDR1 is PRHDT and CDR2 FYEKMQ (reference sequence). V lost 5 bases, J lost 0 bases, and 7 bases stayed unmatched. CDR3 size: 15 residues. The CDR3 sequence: CASSTASGNSYEQYF. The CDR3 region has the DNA TGTGCCAGCAGCACAGCTAGCGGAAACTCCTACGAGCAGTACTTC.

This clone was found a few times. The CDR3 loop is CASSLLGGNQPQHF. In DNA, the CDR3 is TGTGCCAGCAGCTTGTTAGGGGGCAATCAGCCCCAGCATTTT. The chain is built from TRBV5-4 and TRBJ1-5, with D maybe TRBD1 (5 bases). Germline V CDR1 and CDR2: SGHNT, YYREEE (reference sequence). Deletions cut 1 base from V and 2 bases from J, with 7 bases between. CDR3 size: 14 residues.

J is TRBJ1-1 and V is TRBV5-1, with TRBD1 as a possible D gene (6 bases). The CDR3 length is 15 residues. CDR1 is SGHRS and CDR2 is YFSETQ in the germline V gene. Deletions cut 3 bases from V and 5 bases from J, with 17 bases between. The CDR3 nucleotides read TGCGCCAGCAGCTGGGGACATGAAGGAGGTACTGAAGCTTTCTTT. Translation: CASSWGHEGGTEAFF.

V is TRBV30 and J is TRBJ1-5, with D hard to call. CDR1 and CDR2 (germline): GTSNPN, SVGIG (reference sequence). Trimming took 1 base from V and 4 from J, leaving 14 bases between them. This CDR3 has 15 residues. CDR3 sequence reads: CAWSADGKGNQPQHF. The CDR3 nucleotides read TGTGCCTGGAGTGCAGACGGGAAGGGTAATCAGCCCCAGCATTTT.

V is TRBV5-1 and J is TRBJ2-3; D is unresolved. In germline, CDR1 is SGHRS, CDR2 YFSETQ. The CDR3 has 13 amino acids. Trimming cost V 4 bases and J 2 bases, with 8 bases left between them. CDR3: CASSTLVTDTQYF. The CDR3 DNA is TGCGCCAGCAGCACGTTGGTCACAGATACGCAGTATTTT.

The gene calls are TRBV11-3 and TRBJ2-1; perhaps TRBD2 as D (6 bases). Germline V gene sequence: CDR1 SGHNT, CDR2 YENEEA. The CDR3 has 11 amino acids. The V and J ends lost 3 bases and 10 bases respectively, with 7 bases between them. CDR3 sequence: CASSLGGEQFF. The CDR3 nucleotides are TGTGCCAGCAGCTTGGGAGGCGAGCAGTTCTTC.

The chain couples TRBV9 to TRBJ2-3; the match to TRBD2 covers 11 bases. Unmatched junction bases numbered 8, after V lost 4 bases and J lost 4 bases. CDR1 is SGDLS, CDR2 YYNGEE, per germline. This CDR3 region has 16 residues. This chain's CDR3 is CASSSRLAGRADTQYF. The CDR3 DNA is TGTGCCAGCAGCTCGAGACTAGCGGGGAGGGCAGATACGCAGTATTTT.

The CDR3 spells CASSEAGTGGASYF. The CDR3 DNA reads as TGTGCCAGCAGTGAAGCCGGGACAGGGGGCGCTTCGTACTTC. The chain couples TRBV2 to TRBJ2-4; TRBD1 aligns across 12 bases. V lost 0 bases to trimming and J lost 15 bases; unmatched junction nucleotides: 6. The germline V gene encodes CDR1 SNHLY and CDR2 FYNNEI. CDR3 length equals 14 residues.

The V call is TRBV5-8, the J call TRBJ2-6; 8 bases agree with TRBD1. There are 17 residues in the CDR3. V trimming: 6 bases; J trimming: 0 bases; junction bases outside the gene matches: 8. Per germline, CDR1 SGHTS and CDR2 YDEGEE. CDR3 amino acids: CASTATGAVSGANVLTF. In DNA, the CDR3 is TGTGCCAGCACCGCGACAGGGGCTGTCTCTGGGGCCAACGTCCTGACTTTC.

CDR3 nucleotides: TGTGCCAGCTCACAAGGGGCAGCCAATCAGCCCCAGCATTTT. Protein product: CASSQGAANQPQHF. The chain couples TRBV13 to TRBJ1-5; TRBD1 is a possible D gene (5 bases). CDR1 PRHDT and CDR2 FYEKMQ come from the germline V gene (reference sequence). Trimming took 8 bases from V and 3 from J, leaving 14 bases between them. The CDR3 is 14 amino acids.

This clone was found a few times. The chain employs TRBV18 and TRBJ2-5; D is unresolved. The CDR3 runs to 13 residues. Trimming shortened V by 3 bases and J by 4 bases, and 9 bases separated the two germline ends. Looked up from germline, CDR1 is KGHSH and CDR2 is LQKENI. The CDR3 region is CASSPQKAETQYF. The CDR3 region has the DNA TGTGCCAGCTCACCGCAGAAAGCAGAGACCCAGTACTTC.

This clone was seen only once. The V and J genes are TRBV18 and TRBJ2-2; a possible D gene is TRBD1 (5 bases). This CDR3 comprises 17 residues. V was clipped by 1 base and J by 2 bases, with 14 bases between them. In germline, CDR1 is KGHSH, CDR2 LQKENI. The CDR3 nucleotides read TGTGCCAGCTCACCACGAATCGCGACAGCAAACACCGGGGAGCTGTTTTTT. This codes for CASSPRIATANTGELFF.

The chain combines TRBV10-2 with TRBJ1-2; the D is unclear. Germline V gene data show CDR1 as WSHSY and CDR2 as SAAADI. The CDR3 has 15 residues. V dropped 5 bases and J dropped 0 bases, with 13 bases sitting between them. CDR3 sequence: CASSISGTSNYGYTF. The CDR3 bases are TGCGCCAGCAGTATCTCCGGCACCTCTAACTATGGCTACACCTTC.